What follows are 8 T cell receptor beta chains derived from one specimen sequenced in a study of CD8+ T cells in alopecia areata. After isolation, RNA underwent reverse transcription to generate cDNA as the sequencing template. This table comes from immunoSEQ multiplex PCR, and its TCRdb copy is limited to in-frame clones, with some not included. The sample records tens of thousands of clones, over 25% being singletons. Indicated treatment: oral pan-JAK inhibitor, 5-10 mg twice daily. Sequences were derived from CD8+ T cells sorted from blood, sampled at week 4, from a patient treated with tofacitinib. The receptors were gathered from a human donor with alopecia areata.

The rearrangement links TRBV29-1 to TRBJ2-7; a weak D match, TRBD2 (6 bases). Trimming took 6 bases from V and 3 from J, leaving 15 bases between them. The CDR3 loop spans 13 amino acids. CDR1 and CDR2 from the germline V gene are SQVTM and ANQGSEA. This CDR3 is CSVKPGLRYEQYF. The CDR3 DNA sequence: TGCAGCGTCAAACCGGGACTTCGCTACGAGCAGTACTTC.

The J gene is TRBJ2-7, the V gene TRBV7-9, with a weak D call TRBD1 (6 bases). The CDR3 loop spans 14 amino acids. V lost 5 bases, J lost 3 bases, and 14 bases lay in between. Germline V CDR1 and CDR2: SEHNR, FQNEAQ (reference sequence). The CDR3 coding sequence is TGTGCCAGCAGCAATACCACAGGGTTCTACGAGCAGTACTTC. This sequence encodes CASSNTTGFYEQYF. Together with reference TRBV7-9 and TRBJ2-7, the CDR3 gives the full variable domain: DTGVSQNPRHKITKRGQNVTFRCDPISEHNRLYWYRQTLGQGPEFLTYFQNEAQLEKSRLLSDRFSAERPKGSFSTLEIQRTEQGDSAMYLCASSNTTGFYEQYFGPGTRLTVT.

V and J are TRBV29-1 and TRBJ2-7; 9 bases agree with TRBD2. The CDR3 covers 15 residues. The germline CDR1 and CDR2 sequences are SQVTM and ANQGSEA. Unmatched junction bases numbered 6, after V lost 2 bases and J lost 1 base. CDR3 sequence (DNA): TGCAGCGTTGAAACCACTAGCGGGCTATCCTACGAGCAGTACTTC. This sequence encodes CSVETTSGLSYEQYF.

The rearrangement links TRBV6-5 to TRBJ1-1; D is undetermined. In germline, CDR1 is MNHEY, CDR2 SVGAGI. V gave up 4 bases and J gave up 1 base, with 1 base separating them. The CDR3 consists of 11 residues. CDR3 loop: CASSWNTEAFF. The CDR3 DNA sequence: TGTGCCAGCAGTTGGAACACTGAAGCTTTCTTT.

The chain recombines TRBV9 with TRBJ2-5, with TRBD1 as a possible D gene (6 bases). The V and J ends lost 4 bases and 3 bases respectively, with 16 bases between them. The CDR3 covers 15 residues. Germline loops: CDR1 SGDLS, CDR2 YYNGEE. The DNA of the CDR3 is TGTGCCAGCAGCCCCCTAAGGGGGTATGAAGAGACCCAGTACTTC. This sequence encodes CASSPLRGYEETQYF.

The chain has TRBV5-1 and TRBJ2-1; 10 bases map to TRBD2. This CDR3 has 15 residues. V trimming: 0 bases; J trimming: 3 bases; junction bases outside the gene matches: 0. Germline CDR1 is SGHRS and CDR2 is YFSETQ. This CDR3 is CASSLASGSYNEQFF. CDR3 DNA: TGCGCCAGCAGCTTGGCTAGCGGGAGCTACAATGAGCAGTTCTTC.

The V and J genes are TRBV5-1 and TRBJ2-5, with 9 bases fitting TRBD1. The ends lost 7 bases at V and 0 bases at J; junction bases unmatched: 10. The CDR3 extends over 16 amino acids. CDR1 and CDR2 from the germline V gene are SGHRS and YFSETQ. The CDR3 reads CASGRTGDLYQETQYF. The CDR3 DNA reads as TGCGCCAGCGGACGGACAGGGGACTTGTACCAAGAGACCCAGTACTTC.

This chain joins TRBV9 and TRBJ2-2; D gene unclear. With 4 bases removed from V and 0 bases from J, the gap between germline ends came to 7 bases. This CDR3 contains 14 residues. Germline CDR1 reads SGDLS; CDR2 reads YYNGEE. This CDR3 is CASSSDPNTGELFF. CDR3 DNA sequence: TGTGCCAGCAGCAGTGACCCGAACACCGGGGAGCTGTTTTTT.